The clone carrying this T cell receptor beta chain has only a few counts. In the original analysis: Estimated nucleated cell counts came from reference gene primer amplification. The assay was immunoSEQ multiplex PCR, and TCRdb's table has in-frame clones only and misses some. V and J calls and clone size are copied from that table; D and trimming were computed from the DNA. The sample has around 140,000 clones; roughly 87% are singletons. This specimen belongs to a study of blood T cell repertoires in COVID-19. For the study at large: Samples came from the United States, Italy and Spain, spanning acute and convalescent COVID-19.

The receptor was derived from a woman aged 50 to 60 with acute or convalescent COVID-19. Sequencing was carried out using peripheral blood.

The DNA for the CDR3 is TGTGCCAGCAGCCCCGAGGGATTGAGCACCATATATTTT. This encodes CASSPEGLSTIYF. The chain carries TRBV6-5 and TRBJ1-3; D gene ambiguous. Trimming stripped 6 bases from V and 9 bases from J, with 15 bases between. From germline, CDR1 is MNHEY and CDR2 SVGAGI. The CDR3 runs 13 residues.